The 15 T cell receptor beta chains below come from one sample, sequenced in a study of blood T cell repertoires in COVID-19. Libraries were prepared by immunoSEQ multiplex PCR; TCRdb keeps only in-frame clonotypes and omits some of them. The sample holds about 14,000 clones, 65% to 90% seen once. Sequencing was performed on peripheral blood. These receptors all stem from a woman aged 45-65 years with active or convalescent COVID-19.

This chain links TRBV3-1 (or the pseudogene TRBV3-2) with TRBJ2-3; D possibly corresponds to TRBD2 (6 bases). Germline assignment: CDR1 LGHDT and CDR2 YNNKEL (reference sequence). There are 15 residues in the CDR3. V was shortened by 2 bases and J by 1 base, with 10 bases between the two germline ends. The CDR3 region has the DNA TGTGCCAGCAGCCAAAGCTTAGCGGGCACAGATACGCAGTATTTT. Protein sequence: CASSQSLAGTDTQYF.

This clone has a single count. CDR3: CAWSTYEKLFF. In nucleotides, the CDR3 is TGTGCCTGGAGTACTTATGAAAAACTGTTTTTT. The chain combines TRBV30 with TRBJ1-4; D not certain. CDR1 and CDR2 (germline): GTSNPN, SVGIG (reference sequence). With 2 bases removed from V and 6 bases from J, the gap between germline ends came to 4 bases. This CDR3 has 11 amino acids.

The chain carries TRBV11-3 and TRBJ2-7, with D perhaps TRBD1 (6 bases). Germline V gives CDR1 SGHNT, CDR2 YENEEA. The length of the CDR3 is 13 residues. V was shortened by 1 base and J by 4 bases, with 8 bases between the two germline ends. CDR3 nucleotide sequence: TGTGCCAGCAGCTTAGGGACAGAATACGAGCAGTACTTC. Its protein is CASSLGTEYEQYF.

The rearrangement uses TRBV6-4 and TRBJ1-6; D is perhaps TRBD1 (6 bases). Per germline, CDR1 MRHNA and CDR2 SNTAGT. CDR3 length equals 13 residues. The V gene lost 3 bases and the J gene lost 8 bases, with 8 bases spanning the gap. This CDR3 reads CASSEDSYSPLHF. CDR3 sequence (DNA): TGTGCCAGCAGTGAGGACAGTTATTCACCCCTCCACTTT.

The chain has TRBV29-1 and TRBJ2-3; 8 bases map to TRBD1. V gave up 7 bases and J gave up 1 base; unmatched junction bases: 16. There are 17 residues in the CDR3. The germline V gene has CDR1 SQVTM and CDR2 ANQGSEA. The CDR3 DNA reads TGCAGCGCAAAAAAACTCCAATCAGGGGGCGGCACAGATACGCAGTATTTT. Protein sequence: CSAKKLQSGGGTDTQYF.

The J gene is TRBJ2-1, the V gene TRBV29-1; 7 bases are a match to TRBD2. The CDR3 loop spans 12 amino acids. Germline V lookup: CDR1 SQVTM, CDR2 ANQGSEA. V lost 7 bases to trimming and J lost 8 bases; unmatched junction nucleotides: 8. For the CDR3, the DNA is TGCAGCGCCCGGACTAGTTCCGATGAGCAGTTCTTC. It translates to CSARTSSDEQFF.

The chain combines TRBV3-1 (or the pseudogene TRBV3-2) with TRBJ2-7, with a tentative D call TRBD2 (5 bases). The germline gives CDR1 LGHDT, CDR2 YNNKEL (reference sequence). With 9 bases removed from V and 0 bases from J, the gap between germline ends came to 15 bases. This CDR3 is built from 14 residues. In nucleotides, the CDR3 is TGTGCCAGTAGATCCCAGCGGAACTCCTACGAGCAGTACTTC. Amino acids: CASRSQRNSYEQYF.

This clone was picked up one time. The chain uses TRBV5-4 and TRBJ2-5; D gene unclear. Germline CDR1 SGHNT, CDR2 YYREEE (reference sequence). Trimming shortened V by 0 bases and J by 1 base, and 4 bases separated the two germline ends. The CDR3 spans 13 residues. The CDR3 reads CASSLDRQETQYF. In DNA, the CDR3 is TGTGCCAGCAGCTTGGATCGCCAAGAGACCCAGTACTTC. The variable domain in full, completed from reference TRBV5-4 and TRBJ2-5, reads ETGVTQSPTHLIKTRGQQVTLRCSSQSGHNTVSWYQQALGQGPQFIFQYYREEENGRGNFPPRFSGLQFPNYSSELNVNALELDDSALYLCASSLDRQETQYFGPGTRLLVL.

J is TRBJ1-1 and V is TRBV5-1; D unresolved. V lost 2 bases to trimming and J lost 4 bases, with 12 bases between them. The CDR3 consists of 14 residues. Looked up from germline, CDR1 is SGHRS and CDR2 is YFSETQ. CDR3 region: CASSLSGRGTEAFF. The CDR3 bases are TGCGCCAGCAGCTTATCGGGTCGGGGCACTGAAGCTTTCTTT.

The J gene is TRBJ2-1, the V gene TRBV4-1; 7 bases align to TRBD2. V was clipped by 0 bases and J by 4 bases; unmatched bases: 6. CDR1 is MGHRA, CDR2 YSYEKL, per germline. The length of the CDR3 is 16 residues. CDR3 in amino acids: CASSQEWLAEYNEQFF. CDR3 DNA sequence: TGCGCCAGCAGCCAAGAGTGGCTAGCGGAGTACAATGAGCAGTTCTTC.

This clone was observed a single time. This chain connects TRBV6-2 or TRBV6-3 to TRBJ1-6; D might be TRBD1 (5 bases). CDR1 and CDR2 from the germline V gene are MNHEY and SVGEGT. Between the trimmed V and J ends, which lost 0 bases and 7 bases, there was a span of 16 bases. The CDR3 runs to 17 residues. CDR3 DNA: TGTGCCAGCAGTTACTCGACCCCGGGGGAGTCCAATTCACCCCTCCACTTT. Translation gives CASSYSTPGESNSPLHF.

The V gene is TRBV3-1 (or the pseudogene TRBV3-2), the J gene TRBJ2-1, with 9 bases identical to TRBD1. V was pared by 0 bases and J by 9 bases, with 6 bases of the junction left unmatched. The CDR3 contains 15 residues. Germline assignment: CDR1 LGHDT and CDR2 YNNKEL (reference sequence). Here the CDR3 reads CASSQDPGQGSEQFF. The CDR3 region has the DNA TGTGCCAGCAGCCAAGATCCGGGACAGGGATCTGAGCAGTTCTTC.

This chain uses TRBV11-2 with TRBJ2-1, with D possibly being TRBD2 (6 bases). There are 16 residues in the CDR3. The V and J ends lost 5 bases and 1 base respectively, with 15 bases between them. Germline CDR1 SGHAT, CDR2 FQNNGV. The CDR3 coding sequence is TGTGCCAGCAGCCCCTCGGGAGCGAAGTCCTACAATGAGCAGTTCTTC. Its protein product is CASSPSGAKSYNEQFF.

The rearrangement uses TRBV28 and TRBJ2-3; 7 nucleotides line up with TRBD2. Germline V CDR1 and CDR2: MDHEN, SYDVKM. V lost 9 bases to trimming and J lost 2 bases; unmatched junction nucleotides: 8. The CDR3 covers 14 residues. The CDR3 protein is CASRAGTDTDTQYF. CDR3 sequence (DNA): TGTGCCAGTCGAGCGGGGACCGACACAGATACGCAGTATTTT. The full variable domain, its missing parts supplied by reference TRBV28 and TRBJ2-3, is DVKVTQSSRYLVKRTGEKVFLECVQDMDHENMFWYRQDPGLGLRLIYFSYDVKMKEKGDIPEGYSVSREKKERFSLILESASTNQTSMYLCASRAGTDTDTQYFGPGTRLTVL.

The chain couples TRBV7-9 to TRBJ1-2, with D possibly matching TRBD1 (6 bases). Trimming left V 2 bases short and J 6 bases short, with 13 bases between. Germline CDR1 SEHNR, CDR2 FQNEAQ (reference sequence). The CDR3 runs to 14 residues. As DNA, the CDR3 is TGTGCCAGCAGCTTAAACGGGCCAGGGGATGGCTACACCTTC. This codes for CASSLNGPGDGYTF.